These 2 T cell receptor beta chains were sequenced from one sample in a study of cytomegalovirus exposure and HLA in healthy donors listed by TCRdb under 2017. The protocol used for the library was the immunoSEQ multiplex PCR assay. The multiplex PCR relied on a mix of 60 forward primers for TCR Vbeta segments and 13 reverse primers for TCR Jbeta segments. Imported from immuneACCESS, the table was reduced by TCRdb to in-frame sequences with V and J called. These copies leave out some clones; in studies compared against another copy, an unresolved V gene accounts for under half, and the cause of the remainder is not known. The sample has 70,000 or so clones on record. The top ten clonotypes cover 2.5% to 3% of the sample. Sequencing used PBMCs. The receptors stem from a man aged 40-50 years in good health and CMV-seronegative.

CDR3 sequence reads: CASRGATKDEQYF. For the CDR3, the DNA is TGTGCCAGCAGGGGGGCGACCAAGGACGAGCAGTACTTC. The J gene is TRBJ2-7, the V gene TRBV5-4, with a possible D match to TRBD1 (6 bases). Looked up from germline, CDR1 is SGHNT and CDR2 is YYREEE (reference sequence). The CDR3 loop spans 13 amino acids. V was pared by 5 bases and J by 5 bases, with 14 bases between.

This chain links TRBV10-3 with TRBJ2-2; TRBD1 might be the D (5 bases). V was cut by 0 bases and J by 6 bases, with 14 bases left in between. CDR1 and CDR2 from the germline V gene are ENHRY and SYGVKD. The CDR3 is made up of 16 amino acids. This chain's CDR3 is CAISESKGKVAGELFF. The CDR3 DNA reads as TGTGCCATCAGTGAGTCCAAGGGGAAGGTCGCCGGGGAGCTGTTTTTT.